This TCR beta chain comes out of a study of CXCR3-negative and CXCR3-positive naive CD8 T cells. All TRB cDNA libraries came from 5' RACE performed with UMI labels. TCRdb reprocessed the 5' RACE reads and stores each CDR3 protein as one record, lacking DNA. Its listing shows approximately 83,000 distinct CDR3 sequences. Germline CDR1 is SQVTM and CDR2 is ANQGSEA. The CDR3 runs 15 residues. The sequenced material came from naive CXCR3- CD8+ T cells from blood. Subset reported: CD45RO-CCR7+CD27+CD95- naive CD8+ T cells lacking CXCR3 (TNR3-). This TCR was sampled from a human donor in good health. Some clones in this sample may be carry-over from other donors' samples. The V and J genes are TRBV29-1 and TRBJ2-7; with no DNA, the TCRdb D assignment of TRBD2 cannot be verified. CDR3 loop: CSVEDTASAYYEQYF.